The sequence of this TCR beta chain was determined in a study of T-cell reconstitution after alpha-beta-depleted transplantation in children. Notes on the study in general: Diversity and T-cell counts at one year after transplant derived mostly from new T cells.

As it was prepared, the TCRbeta library received unique molecular identifiers. Via MiXCR, TCRdb re-called the PCR reads, giving one row per CDR3 protein. There are a few hundred thousand distinct CDR3 sequences in the sample; 10% to 15% occur only once, and about 2.2% lies in the top ten. The V gene lost 3 bases and the J gene lost 5 bases, with 13 bases spanning the gap. This CDR3 spans 14 amino acids. Germline lookup yields CDR1 KGHSH and CDR2 LQKENI. As for this clonotype: The target antigen is unknown.

The chain carries TRBV18 and TRBJ2-5; D possibly corresponds to TRBD1 (5 bases). The clonotype was recovered from a male patient younger than 18 who had a stem cell transplant for acute myeloid leukemia, so the T cells may come from the graft donor. Sequencing used PBMCs, mostly from graft donor cells, obtained 360 days after TCRalphabeta/CD19-depleted stem cell transplant. The chain's CDR3 is CASSPETVRETQYF. The CDR3 coding sequence is TGTGCCAGCTCACCCGAGACAGTGCGGGAGACCCAGTACTTC.